This T cell receptor (beta chain) was documented in a study of vaccination effects on CD4 cells after COVID-19. Across the whole study: The culture medium for 2 million or so PBMC per well included 10 IU/ml IL-2 and around 9.9 ug/ml peptides. Study findings and constraints: The vaccine-induced clones of healthy vaccinees included only 1 of 255 that cross-reacted with common cold coronaviruses.

V dropped 1 base and J dropped 5; count of bases not matched to a gene: 11. This CDR3 region has 17 residues. Germline CDR1 reads SGHTA; CDR2 reads FQGNSA. The authors isolated CD4+ T cells after more than eight days of culture. Participants completed two doses of the BNT162b2 or mRNA-1273 vaccine. Days 3 and 7 were when half the medium was replaced with IL-2 medium. Clones were read by immunoSEQ multiplex PCR, and TCRdb kept only the in-frame ones, dropping some. This sample carries more than 60,000 clones, 74% of them seen once, and the ten largest clones take 2% to 2.5%. Of note for this clone: Its antigen is undetermined.

The sequence was obtained from a human donor who received a COVID-19 vaccine. The V and J genes are TRBV7-2 and TRBJ2-3; 8 positions match TRBD2. The source material was CD4+ T cells from PBMCs cultured without peptide, sampled after COVID-19 vaccination. The CDR3, as DNA: TGTGCCAGCAGCTTAGAAGCGCGCGGGGGGCCTAGAGATACGCAGTATTTT. It encodes CASSLEARGGPRDTQYF. Full variable domain (remainder filled in from reference TRBV7-2 and TRBJ2-3): GAGVSQSPSNKVTEKGKDVELRCDPISGHTALYWYRQSLGQGLEFLIYFQGNSAPDKSGLPSDRFSAERTGGSVSTLTIQRTQQEDSAVYLCASSLEARGGPRDTQYFGPGTRLTVL.